The rows below give T cell receptor beta chains drawn from one sample of a study of identical twins. MiXCR was run by TCRdb on the 5' RACE reads, yielding one entry per CDR3 protein. In the table there are about 570,000 distinct CDR3 sequences, 9% to 10% of which are singletons. In addition, the sample was reused for a study of yellow fever vaccine responses in identical twins.

The sample comprised PBMCs. These receptors all come from a woman between 18 and 29 years old in good health. The CDR3 runs from the conserved cysteine through the conserved F or W. The D gene is left open where the match is weak. Rows give clone size only sometimes, using once, few, many, or a class for an expanded clone.

D: TRBD1
J: TRBJ2-2
size: -
V: TRBV7-2
CDR3: CASSLEGQFTGELFF
DNA: TGTGCCAGCAGCTTAGAGGGACAGTTCACCGGGGAGCTGTTTTTT

D: TRBD1
J: TRBJ2-1
size: few
V: TRBV5-1
CDR3: CASSSGQGRGEQFF
DNA: TGCGCCAGCAGCTCAGGACAGGGTCGGGGTGAGCAGTTCTTC

D: -
J: TRBJ2-3
size: many
V: TRBV25-1
CDR3: CASSASGTDTQYF
DNA: TGTGCCAGCAGTGCTTCTGGCACAGATACGCAGTATTTT

D: -
J: TRBJ2-1
size: -
V: TRBV3-1
CDR3: CASSQEDRGSYNEQFF
DNA: TGTGCCAGCAGCCAAGAGGACAGAGGCTCCTACAATGAGCAGTTCTTC

D: -
J: TRBJ2-7
size: many
V: TRBV3-1
CDR3: CASSQDLGKKYEQYF
DNA: TGTGCCAGCAGCCAAGATCTGGGCAAGAAGTACGAGCAGTACTTC

D: -
J: TRBJ1-1
size: many
V: TRBV11-2
CDR3: CASSPGSSEAFF
DNA: TGTGCCAGCAGCCCAGGGAGCTCAGAAGCTTTCTTT

D: -
J: TRBJ2-3
size: few
V: TRBV6-1
CDR3: CASSRQIAGAGTDTQYF
DNA: TGTGCCAGCAGTCGTCAAATCGCGGGGGCTGGCACAGATACGCAGTATTTT

D: -
J: TRBJ2-1
size: -
V: TRBV5-1
CDR3: CASSSDTVSYNEQFF
DNA: TGCGCCAGCAGTTCTGACACTGTCTCCTACAATGAGCAGTTCTTC

D: TRBD1
J: TRBJ2-2
size: few
V: TRBV6-5
CDR3: CASSYSPTGVSGELFF
DNA: TGTGCCAGCAGTTACTCTCCGACAGGGGTCTCCGGGGAGCTGTTTTTT

D: TRBD1
J: TRBJ1-5
size: few
V: TRBV20-1
CDR3: CSAPGTGEDQPQHF
DNA: TGCAGTGCGCCCGGGACAGGGGAAGATCAGCCCCAGCATTTT

D: TRBD2
J: TRBJ2-7
size: -
V: TRBV7-3
CDR3: CASSRTSGIGEQYF
DNA: TGTGCCAGCAGCCGGACTAGCGGGATTGGAGAGCAGTACTTC

D: TRBD2
J: TRBJ2-3
size: few
V: TRBV3-1
CDR3: CASSQDLRNGGAGDTQYF
DNA: TGTGCCAGCAGCCAAGACCTCCGCAACGGGGGGGCCGGAGATACGCAGTATTTT

D: TRBD1
J: TRBJ2-3
size: few
V: TRBV29-1
CDR3: CSVVDRARADTQYF
DNA: TGCAGCGTCGTGGACAGGGCGAGGGCAGATACGCAGTATTTT

D: -
J: TRBJ1-1
size: -
V: TRBV6-1
CDR3: CATDRTMNTEAFF
DNA: TGTGCCACGGACAGAACAATGAACACTGAAGCTTTCTTT

D: -
J: TRBJ2-7
size: many
V: TRBV5-1
CDR3: CASSRGDSPYEQYF
DNA: TGCGCCAGCAGCAGAGGGGACTCGCCTTACGAGCAGTACTTC

D: -
J: TRBJ2-7
size: few
V: TRBV4-3
CDR3: CASSQGVKSSYEQYF
DNA: TGCGCCAGCAGCCAAGGCGTCAAGAGCTCCTACGAGCAGTACTTC

D: -
J: TRBJ2-7
size: -
V: TRBV5-8
CDR3: CASSFLTIYEQYF
DNA: TGTGCCAGCAGCTTCTTGACTATTTACGAGCAGTACTTC

D: -
J: TRBJ2-6
size: -
V: TRBV6-2/TRBV6-3
CDR3: CASSYGRPTGTQPSGANVLTF
DNA: TGTGCCAGCAGTTACGGGCGCCCGACAGGTACACAACCCTCTGGGGCCAACGTCCTGACTTTC

D: TRBD2
J: TRBJ2-3
size: -
V: TRBV9
CDR3: CASSVGSGGAVDTQYF
DNA: TGTGCCAGCAGCGTAGGGAGCGGGGGAGCTGTAGATACGCAGTATTTT

D: -
J: TRBJ2-7
size: many
V: TRBV5-1
CDR3: CASSLKGQGGTYEQYF
DNA: TGCGCCAGCAGCTTGAAAGGACAGGGAGGGACCTACGAGCAGTACTTC

D: TRBD2
J: TRBJ2-3
size: many
V: TRBV20-1
CDR3: CSAPGHFRTSGSTDTQYF
DNA: TGCAGTGCTCCCGGACACTTTAGGACTAGCGGGAGCACAGATACGCAGTATTTT

D: TRBD1
J: TRBJ2-7
size: -
V: TRBV12-3/TRBV12-4
CDR3: CASSFMDRAGYEQYF
DNA: TGTGCCAGCAGTTTTATGGACAGGGCAGGGTACGAGCAGTACTTC

D: -
J: TRBJ1-6
size: many
V: TRBV6-5
CDR3: CASSYGPRGSPLHF
DNA: TGTGCCAGCAGTTACGGACCCCGGGGTTCACCCCTCCACTTT

D: TRBD2
J: TRBJ2-1
size: -
V: TRBV9
CDR3: CASSWGEGTSPVVHNEQFF
DNA: TGTGCCAGCAGCTGGGGAGAGGGGACTAGTCCAGTTGTCCACAATGAGCAGTTCTTC

D: -
J: TRBJ2-1
size: -
V: TRBV20-1
CDR3: CSARARGQPYNEQFF
DNA: TGCAGTGCTAGAGCCCGCGGACAGCCCTACAATGAGCAGTTCTTC

D: TRBD2
J: TRBJ2-3
size: -
V: TRBV20-1
CDR3: CSARETGLGDTDTQYF
DNA: TGCAGTGCTAGAGAGACGGGACTAGGGGACACAGATACGCAGTATTTT

D: TRBD2
J: TRBJ2-1
size: -
V: TRBV14
CDR3: CASSLRTSGKGVDEQFF
DNA: TGTGCCAGCAGCCTTCGGACTAGCGGGAAGGGAGTCGATGAGCAGTTCTTC

D: -
J: TRBJ2-7
size: -
V: TRBV14
CDR3: CASSQGLVGEQYF
DNA: TGTGCCAGCAGCCAAGGGCTAGTAGGCGAGCAGTACTTC

D: -
J: TRBJ2-7
size: few
V: TRBV20-1
CDR3: CSAPQSGEQYF
DNA: TGCAGTGCTCCGCAATCGGGCGAGCAGTACTTC

D: -
J: TRBJ2-7
size: many
V: TRBV20-1
CDR3: CSAREGEWGPYEQYF
DNA: TGCAGTGCTAGAGAAGGTGAATGGGGTCCCTACGAGCAGTACTTC

D: -
J: TRBJ1-5
size: few
V: TRBV5-1
CDR3: CASSLVGGAYQPQHF
DNA: TGCGCCAGCAGCTTGGTGGGGGGGGCATATCAGCCCCAGCATTTT